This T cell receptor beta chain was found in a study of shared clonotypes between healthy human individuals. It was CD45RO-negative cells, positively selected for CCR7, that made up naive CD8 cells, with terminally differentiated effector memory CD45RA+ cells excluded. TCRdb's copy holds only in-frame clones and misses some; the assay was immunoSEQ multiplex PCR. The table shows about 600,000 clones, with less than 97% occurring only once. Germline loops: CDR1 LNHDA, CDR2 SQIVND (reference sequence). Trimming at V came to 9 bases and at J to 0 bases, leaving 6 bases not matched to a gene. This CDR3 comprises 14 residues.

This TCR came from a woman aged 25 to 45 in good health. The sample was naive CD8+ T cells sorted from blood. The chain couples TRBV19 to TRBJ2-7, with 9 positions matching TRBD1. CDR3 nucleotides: TGTGCCAGCGCACAGACAGGGGGCTCCTACGAGCAGTACTTC. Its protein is CASAQTGGSYEQYF.